This T cell receptor beta chain was profiled in a study of blood T cell repertoires in COVID-19. Clinical histories supplied by participants themselves formed the basis of cohort assignment. Resolution of symptoms, clearance, or two negative PCRs was present in recovered Cohort 3 donors. TCRdb keeps only in-frame clones here, not all; method: immunoSEQ multiplex PCR. The sample has fewer than 200,000 clones; roughly 84% are singletons. The clonotype was recovered from a man aged 45-60 years who had recovered from COVID-19. Sample: PBMCs or T cells enriched from blood (not recorded which).

CDR3 in DNA: TGTGCCAGCAGCTTGGTCAGGGTCCTGGAGACCCAGTACTTC. This codes for CASSLVRVLETQYF. V usage is TRBV5-6 and J usage is TRBJ2-5; the D gene is possibly TRBD1 (5 bases). The germline V and J ends were trimmed by 0 bases and 5 bases, with 11 bases remaining between them. The CDR3 loop spans 14 amino acids. The V gene's germline CDR1 is SGHDT and CDR2 YYEEEE.